These 4 T cell receptor beta chains were sequenced from one sample in a study of shared clonotypes between healthy human individuals (dated by TCRdb to about 2020). To prepare the library, the immunoSEQ multiplex PCR assay was applied. Here the immuneACCESS table is served through TCRdb, limited to in-frame sequences with V and J called. Missing clones are a known gap in these copies; in checked studies unresolved V genes cover under half, and the rest lacks a known reason. The sample profile shows 950,000 to 1,100,000 clones; more than 60% of them were found once. About 1.5% of the sample is taken by the ten largest. The sample was memory CD4+ T cells sorted from blood. Taken with the paper, the label for cell subset or site translates to: CD45RA-negative fraction. The source is a man in his late teens or twenties in good health.

V usage is TRBV6-6 and J usage is TRBJ2-7, with D perhaps being TRBD1 or TRBD2 (6 bases each). Germline V gene data show CDR1 as MNHNY and CDR2 as SVGAGI (reference sequence). The CDR3 extends over 13 amino acids. Trimming cost V 8 bases and J 3 bases, with 14 bases left between them. The CDR3 coding sequence is TGTGCCAGCGGGCGCGGGACAAACTACGAGCAGTACTTC. Amino acid sequence: CASGRGTNYEQYF.

This clone came up a few times. The chain has TRBV30 and TRBJ1-5, with D unclear. V gave up 0 bases and J gave up 3 bases, with 9 bases separating them. The CDR3 totals 14 residues. The V gene's germline CDR1 is GTSNPN and CDR2 SVGIG (reference sequence). CDR3 sequence reads: CAWSVTGFNQPQHF. The DNA for the CDR3 is TGTGCCTGGAGTGTTACTGGATTCAATCAGCCCCAGCATTTT.

The chain has TRBV5-6 and TRBJ1-1, with D possibly being TRBD1 (6 bases). Germline V gene data show CDR1 as SGHDT and CDR2 as YYEEEE. The CDR3 contains 15 residues. Trimming took off 3 bases at V and 0 bases at J, with 12 bases between the two ends. CDR3 nucleotides: TGTGCCAGCAGCTATACCGACAGGATGAACACTGAAGCTTTCTTT. Protein: CASSYTDRMNTEAFF.

The rearrangement links TRBV6-5 to TRBJ2-5, with D tentatively TRBD1 (5 bases). The CDR3 sequence is 14 residues long. V lost 0 bases to trimming and J lost 5 bases, with 10 bases between them. Germline-derived CDR1 and CDR2 are MNHEY and SVGAGI. The CDR3 bases are TGTGCCAGCAGTTACTCGAGCCAGGGTGAGACCCAGTACTTC. It translates to CASSYSSQGETQYF.